This TCR beta chain was captured in a study of blood T cell repertoires in COVID-19. Study as a whole: COVID-19 samples collected from the United States, Italy and Spain covered acute and convalescent phases.

V dropped 6 bases and J dropped 14; count of bases not matched to a gene: 5. This CDR3 spans 13 amino acids. Per germline, CDR1 MNHGY and CDR2 SAAAGT. Measured with immunoSEQ multiplex PCR; TCRdb has only the in-frame clones, and not every one. The top ten hold 3% to 4% of the sample, which has around 370,000 clones, 91% seen once. Sequenced material: peripheral blood. This clonotype was obtained from a young woman who had recovered from COVID-19. The chain employs TRBV6-8 and TRBJ2-1, with 15 bases identical to TRBD2. The CDR3 DNA is TGTGCCAGCAGGGGACTAGCGGGAGGCCGGGAGTTCTTC. This gives the protein CASRGLAGGREFF.